Listed below are T cell receptor beta chains from one sample, sequenced in a study of blood T cell repertoires in COVID-19. Measured with immunoSEQ multiplex PCR; TCRdb has only the in-frame clones, and not every one. The table lists some 150,000 clones, roughly 80% of them singletons. Sequenced: peripheral blood. All receptors come from a woman aged 45-60 years with active or convalescent COVID-19. CDR3s include the opening cysteine and the closing phenylalanine or tryptophan. Clone size is stated in some rows and not others, as once, few, many or a class when expanded.

v_gene	abundance	j_gene	CDR3aa
TRBV7-9	.	TRBJ1-4	CASSLNRAGATNEKLFF
TRBV6-5	.	TRBJ1-1	CASSYQTYTPAGAFF
TRBV5-1	once	TRBJ1-6	CASSLEVRGDSPLHF
TRBV12-3/TRBV12-4	.	TRBJ1-2	CASSWGDLYTF
TRBV7-3	.	TRBJ2-3	CASSLRGHITDTQYF
TRBV30	.	TRBJ1-4	CAWSGGGGALNEKLFF
TRBV2	.	TRBJ1-6	CASSREAGGGSPLHF
TRBV6-5	.	TRBJ2-1	CASRLAGGKDEQFF
TRBV24-1	.	TRBJ2-1	CAPTFPVRGRDEQFF
TRBV30	once	TRBJ1-6	CAWSVIAGSPLHF
TRBV4-2	few	TRBJ1-2	CASSQDGTGRLYGYTF
TRBV6-2/TRBV6-3	.	TRBJ1-5	CASSTGTGVTLGNQPQHF
TRBV7-8	.	TRBJ2-7	CASSRPAYEQYF
TRBV2	.	TRBJ1-4	CASSWDRGREKLFF
TRBV11-2	.	TRBJ2-7	CASSLGSTGLSYEQYF
TRBV6-5	.	TRBJ2-5	CASRDRVKTQYF
TRBV4-1	.	TRBJ1-4	CASSQDLRKKLFF
TRBV4-1	.	TRBJ2-7	CASSQPPAGESSEQYF
TRBV9	.	TRBJ1-3	CASSVGRDSWSGNTIYF
TRBV4-3	.	TRBJ2-5	CASSQAGTGAETQYF
TRBV5-5	.	TRBJ1-2	CASSLKVPGQVVHGYTF
TRBV3-1/TRBV3-2	.	TRBJ2-3	CASSRDRGTTDTQYF
TRBV4-3	.	TRBJ2-3	CASSQDSAPGGDTQYF
TRBV4-2	many	TRBJ1-2	CASSQEIDTDGYTF
TRBV19	.	TRBJ1-4	CASSIPGMYEKLFF
TRBV30	.	TRBJ1-5	CAWTPGQGGQPQHF
TRBV9	.	TRBJ1-3	CASSIGTGDYGSSGNTIYF
TRBV6-5	.	TRBJ1-5	CASRDTNQPQHF
TRBV7-9	.	TRBJ2-5	CASSPKRRVQETQYF
TRBV2	.	TRBJ2-2	CASSLQGTNTGELFF
TRBV6-2/TRBV6-3	.	TRBJ2-7	CASSYSPGKSYEQYF
TRBV6-1	once	TRBJ1-2	CASTSRGDGYTF
TRBV10-3	.	TRBJ1-2	CAISESEGQGSSYTF
TRBV11-1	few	TRBJ1-2	CASSARQGWAYGYTF
TRBV5-5	.	TRBJ1-4	CASSFQGATNEKLFF
TRBV18	.	TRBJ1-3	CASSPPQTERNTIYF
TRBV2	.	TRBJ2-3	CASSEAMGQRDTQYF
TRBV9	.	TRBJ2-3	CASSGTSTDTQYF
TRBV7-6	.	TRBJ2-1	CASSLSGDYTSSEQFF
TRBV2	.	TRBJ2-2	CASSPQATNTGELFF
TRBV30	.	TRBJ2-1	CAWSIGDYDNEQFF
TRBV20-1	few	TRBJ1-4	CSAYRQGTLFF
TRBV5-4	.	TRBJ2-1	CASRWGGGPDNEQFF
TRBV30	few	TRBJ1-4	CAGQGVDEKLFF
TRBV7-2	.	TRBJ2-1	CASSLVQDRVGKQFF
TRBV4-1	.	TRBJ1-1	CASSQDAGRVAFF
TRBV2	.	TRBJ1-2	CASRDDRARLGYTF
TRBV29-1	many	TRBJ1-1	CSAMWGVNTEAFF
TRBV27	.	TRBJ1-2	CASSLYRGDGYTF
TRBV11-3	.	TRBJ2-3	CASSRGFEADTQYF
TRBV7-2	.	TRBJ1-3	CASSLARSQPSGNTIYF
TRBV3-1/TRBV3-2	.	TRBJ2-6	CASSPRTGRTGANVLTF
TRBV6-5	.	TRBJ1-4	CASSQGQFNEKLFF
TRBV12-3/TRBV12-4	.	TRBJ1-1	CASLQGAWTEAFF
TRBV4-2	.	TRBJ2-3	CASSQDPTSGGRTDTQYF